This T cell receptor (beta chain) appears in the sequencing data of a study of blood T cell repertoires in COVID-19. The CDR3 is 14 amino acids. V was pared by 3 bases and J by 4 bases, with 12 bases between. Germline lookup yields CDR1 LNHDA and CDR2 SQIVND (reference sequence). Assay used: immunoSEQ multiplex PCR; TCRdb lists only in-frame clones, some missing. The repertoire includes more than 300,000 clones, just under 90% of them detected once, and about 1.7% sits in the top ten. What was sequenced was peripheral blood. The TCR originated in a woman aged 30 to 39 with COVID-19, enrolled during active disease. The chain joins TRBV19 to TRBJ1-2, with D uncertain. CDR3 DNA sequence: TGTGCCAGTAGTATCTTGTCCTCCCTCTATGGCTACACCTTC. It is translated as CASSILSSLYGYTF.